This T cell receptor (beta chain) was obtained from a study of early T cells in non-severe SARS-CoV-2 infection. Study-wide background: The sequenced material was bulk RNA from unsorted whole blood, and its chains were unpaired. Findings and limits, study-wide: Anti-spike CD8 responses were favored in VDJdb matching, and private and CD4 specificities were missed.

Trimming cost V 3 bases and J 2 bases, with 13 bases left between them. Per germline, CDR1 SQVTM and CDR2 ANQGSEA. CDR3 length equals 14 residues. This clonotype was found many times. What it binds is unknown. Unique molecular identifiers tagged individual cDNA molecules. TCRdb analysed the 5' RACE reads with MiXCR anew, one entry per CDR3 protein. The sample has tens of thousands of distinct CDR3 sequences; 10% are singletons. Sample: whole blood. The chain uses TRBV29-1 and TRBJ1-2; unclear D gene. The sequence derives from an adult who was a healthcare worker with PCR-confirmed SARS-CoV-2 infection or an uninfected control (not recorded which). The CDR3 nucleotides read TGCAGCGTTGAGGGCAGGCCTTCCAACTATGGCTACACCTTC. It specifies CSVEGRPSNYGYTF.